The rows below give T cell receptor beta chains drawn from one sample of a study of identical twins. TCRdb itself ran the 5' RACE reads through MiXCR, one entry per CDR3 protein. Among fewer than 550,000 distinct CDR3 sequences listed, roughly an eighth were seen once. The same sample was also used in a study of yellow fever vaccine responses in identical twins.

Sequencing was done on a sample of CD4+ T cells sorted from blood. The receptors come from a woman in her late teens or twenties in good health. Each CDR3 is given with its conserved first and last residue. Fields, in order: D gene, J gene, V gene, CDR3 length, clone size, CDR3 DNA, CDR3 protein. A D gene is named only where the DNA matches it firmly. Clone size, where shown, is once, few, many, or a class for clones that have expanded.

d_gene: .; j_gene: TRBJ1-1; v_gene: TRBV7-2; len: 15; abundance: .; CDR3nt: TGTGCCAGCAGCAAACGCGGGGGGGCGAACACTGAAGCTTTCTTT; CDR3aa: CASSKRGGANTEAFF
d_gene: TRBD1; j_gene: TRBJ1-1; v_gene: TRBV11-2; len: 15; abundance: many; CDR3nt: TGTGCCAGCAGCACCTCAGGGGGCATGAACACTGAAGCTTTCTTT; CDR3aa: CASSTSGGMNTEAFF
d_gene: .; j_gene: TRBJ2-7; v_gene: TRBV20-1; len: 11; abundance: many; CDR3nt: TGCAGCACAGAAAGCTCCTACGAGCAGTACTTC; CDR3aa: CSTESSYEQYF
d_gene: .; j_gene: TRBJ1-2; v_gene: TRBV5-1; len: 15; abundance: few; CDR3nt: TGCGCCAGCTCTCGGGGGGAGACAACTAACTATGGCTACACCTTC; CDR3aa: CASSRGETTNYGYTF
d_gene: TRBD1; j_gene: TRBJ2-3; v_gene: TRBV29-1; len: 14; abundance: .; CDR3nt: TGCAGCGTGGGAACAGGGGGTAGCACAGATACGCAGTATTTT; CDR3aa: CSVGTGGSTDTQYF
d_gene: TRBD1; j_gene: TRBJ2-1; v_gene: TRBV12-3/TRBV12-4; len: 17; abundance: .; CDR3nt: TGTGCCTGCTGCCTAACCCTGGGACAGGGCTCCTACAATGAGCAGTTCTTC; CDR3aa: CACCLTLGQGSYNEQFF
d_gene: .; j_gene: TRBJ2-6; v_gene: TRBV6-2/TRBV6-3; len: 17; abundance: .; CDR3nt: TGTGCCAGCAGTTCTCCGCGACTGGCCTCTGGGGCCAACGTCCTGACTTTC; CDR3aa: CASSSPRLASGANVLTF
d_gene: .; j_gene: TRBJ2-6; v_gene: TRBV6-1; len: 17; abundance: .; CDR3nt: TGTGCCAGCAGCCTCCCGGGACGTTATTCTGGGGCCAACGTCCTGACTTTC; CDR3aa: CASSLPGRYSGANVLTF
d_gene: .; j_gene: TRBJ2-1; v_gene: TRBV6-2/TRBV6-3; len: 11; abundance: few; CDR3nt: TGTGCCAGCAGCCGTAAAATGGAGCAGTTCTTC; CDR3aa: CASSRKMEQFF
d_gene: .; j_gene: TRBJ2-2; v_gene: TRBV7-6; len: 17; abundance: few; CDR3nt: TGTGCCAGCAGCTTATTACGAGTTAGCCCGAACACCGGGGAGCTGTTTTTT; CDR3aa: CASSLLRVSPNTGELFF
d_gene: .; j_gene: TRBJ2-2; v_gene: TRBV4-2; len: 16; abundance: many; CDR3nt: TGTGCCAGCAGCCCGCGGGGCAGGGGGAACACCGGGGAGCTGTTTTTT; CDR3aa: CASSPRGRGNTGELFF
d_gene: TRBD1; j_gene: TRBJ2-7; v_gene: TRBV29-1; len: 12; abundance: few; CDR3nt: TGCAGCGTTGGAATCCAGGGGGTGGAGCAGTACTTC; CDR3aa: CSVGIQGVEQYF
d_gene: TRBD2; j_gene: TRBJ2-7; v_gene: TRBV7-8; len: 15; abundance: .; CDR3nt: TGTGCCAGCAGCAAGGGACTAGCGGGGGGAAACGAGCAGTACTTC; CDR3aa: CASSKGLAGGNEQYF
d_gene: .; j_gene: TRBJ2-5; v_gene: TRBV3-1; len: 13; abundance: few; CDR3nt: TGTGCCAGCAACCGGGACCACCAAGAGACCCAGTACTTC; CDR3aa: CASNRDHQETQYF
d_gene: TRBD1; j_gene: TRBJ2-2; v_gene: TRBV27; len: 14; abundance: .; CDR3nt: TGTGCCAGCAGGGGACAGGGGGCTATCGGGGAGCTGTTTTTT; CDR3aa: CASRGQGAIGELFF
d_gene: .; j_gene: TRBJ2-1; v_gene: TRBV5-1; len: 14; abundance: .; CDR3nt: TGCGCCAGCAGCCCCGACTCTACCTACAATGAGCAGTTCTTC; CDR3aa: CASSPDSTYNEQFF
d_gene: .; j_gene: TRBJ2-7; v_gene: TRBV12-3/TRBV12-4; len: 14; abundance: few; CDR3nt: TGTGCCAGCAGTTTCGCGGGGCCAACCTACGAGCAGTACTTC; CDR3aa: CASSFAGPTYEQYF
d_gene: TRBD2; j_gene: TRBJ2-5; v_gene: TRBV4-1; len: 17; abundance: many; CDR3nt: TGCGCCAGCAGCCAAGTCCTAGCGGGGATACAAGGGGAGACCCAGTACTTC; CDR3aa: CASSQVLAGIQGETQYF
d_gene: .; j_gene: TRBJ2-7; v_gene: TRBV7-8; len: 12; abundance: .; CDR3nt: TGTGCCAGCAGCCGAATTTCCAGCGAGCAGTACTTC; CDR3aa: CASSRISSEQYF
d_gene: TRBD1; j_gene: TRBJ2-1; v_gene: TRBV5-1; len: 14; abundance: many; CDR3nt: TGCGCCAGCAGCACGCAGGGGGCGCAGAATGAGCAGTTCTTC; CDR3aa: CASSTQGAQNEQFF
d_gene: TRBD2; j_gene: TRBJ2-1; v_gene: TRBV29-1; len: 14; abundance: few; CDR3nt: TGCAGCGTCGAGGGACTAGCGGGCATAAATGAGCAGTTCTTC; CDR3aa: CSVEGLAGINEQFF
d_gene: .; j_gene: TRBJ2-1; v_gene: TRBV7-8; len: 15; abundance: .; CDR3nt: TGTGCCAGCAGCTTAGCGGCGGTTTTCGGGACTGAGCAGTTCTTC; CDR3aa: CASSLAAVFGTEQFF
d_gene: .; j_gene: TRBJ2-3; v_gene: TRBV2; len: 15; abundance: few; CDR3nt: TGTGCCAGCAGTGCCGGGTCGGAGGTTCCAGATACGCAGTATTTT; CDR3aa: CASSAGSEVPDTQYF
d_gene: TRBD2; j_gene: TRBJ2-1; v_gene: TRBV25-1; len: 15; abundance: few; CDR3nt: TGTGCCAGCAGGCTGACTAGCGGGGGGTTAAATGAGCAGTTCTTC; CDR3aa: CASRLTSGGLNEQFF
d_gene: .; j_gene: TRBJ2-7; v_gene: TRBV5-1; len: 14; abundance: .; CDR3nt: TGCGCCAGCAGCTTAGTGGCTAGCGTCGGCGAGCAGTACTTC; CDR3aa: CASSLVASVGEQYF
d_gene: TRBD1; j_gene: TRBJ2-1; v_gene: TRBV6-1; len: 15; abundance: .; CDR3nt: TGTGCCAGCAGTGAAAAGGGACAGGGTTACAATGAGCAGTTCTTC; CDR3aa: CASSEKGQGYNEQFF
d_gene: TRBD1; j_gene: TRBJ2-7; v_gene: TRBV7-2; len: 15; abundance: .; CDR3nt: TGTGCCAGCAGCTTAGATTTGGCAGGGGGCTACGAGCAGTACTTC; CDR3aa: CASSLDLAGGYEQYF
d_gene: TRBD1; j_gene: TRBJ2-5; v_gene: TRBV5-4; len: 14; abundance: .; CDR3nt: TGTGCCAGCGAACTCTGGGACAGGCAAGAGACCCAGTACTTC; CDR3aa: CASELWDRQETQYF
d_gene: TRBD2; j_gene: TRBJ2-7; v_gene: TRBV5-1; len: 15; abundance: few; CDR3nt: TGCGCCAGCAGCTTGGAACTAGCGGGAACATACGAGCAGTACTTC; CDR3aa: CASSLELAGTYEQYF
d_gene: TRBD1; j_gene: TRBJ1-4; v_gene: TRBV9; len: 14; abundance: .; CDR3nt: TGTGCCAGCAGCTCAGGGACAGGGGGAGAAAAACTGTTTTTT; CDR3aa: CASSSGTGGEKLFF
d_gene: .; j_gene: TRBJ2-1; v_gene: TRBV5-1; len: 15; abundance: many; CDR3nt: TGCGCCAGCAGCTTGGGTGGTACCCCATACAATGAGCAGTTCTTC; CDR3aa: CASSLGGTPYNEQFF
d_gene: .; j_gene: TRBJ2-5; v_gene: TRBV5-1; len: 14; abundance: .; CDR3nt: TGCGCCAGCAGCCTACGACCGACTGGGGAGACCCAGTACTTC; CDR3aa: CASSLRPTGETQYF
d_gene: .; j_gene: TRBJ2-1; v_gene: TRBV6-5; len: 13; abundance: .; CDR3nt: TGTGCCAGCAGTTCCGGGTGGGGCGATGAGCAGTTCTTC; CDR3aa: CASSSGWGDEQFF
d_gene: .; j_gene: TRBJ1-5; v_gene: TRBV4-3; len: 13; abundance: many; CDR3nt: TGCGCCAGCAGCCAAGTTAGGACCCAGCCCCAGCATTTT; CDR3aa: CASSQVRTQPQHF
d_gene: .; j_gene: TRBJ2-1; v_gene: TRBV3-1; len: 14; abundance: few; CDR3nt: TGTGCCAGCAGCCCAACCCAGATTGTAAATGAGCAGTTCTTC; CDR3aa: CASSPTQIVNEQFF
d_gene: .; j_gene: TRBJ1-3; v_gene: TRBV7-9; len: 15; abundance: .; CDR3nt: TGTGCCAGCAGCGCGGAGGCGAGCTCTGGAAACACCATATATTTT; CDR3aa: CASSAEASSGNTIYF
d_gene: .; j_gene: TRBJ2-5; v_gene: TRBV7-9; len: 15; abundance: .; CDR3nt: TGTGCCAGCAGCTTAGGTCGGACAATTCAAGAGACCCAGTACTTC; CDR3aa: CASSLGRTIQETQYF
d_gene: .; j_gene: TRBJ2-6; v_gene: TRBV9; len: 15; abundance: .; CDR3nt: TGTGCCAGCAGCGTATGGGGATCTGGGGCCAACGTCCTGACTTTC; CDR3aa: CASSVWGSGANVLTF
d_gene: TRBD1; j_gene: TRBJ2-5; v_gene: TRBV6-1; len: 13; abundance: few; CDR3nt: TGTGCCGTCGGACAGGGCATACAAGAGACCCAGTACTTC; CDR3aa: CAVGQGIQETQYF
d_gene: .; j_gene: TRBJ2-7; v_gene: TRBV7-2; len: 14; abundance: many; CDR3nt: TGTGCCAGCAGCTCAGGGTCTAGCTTAGCGACGCAGTACTTC; CDR3aa: CASSSGSSLATQYF
d_gene: TRBD1; j_gene: TRBJ2-2; v_gene: TRBV7-2; len: 16; abundance: few; CDR3nt: TGTGCCAGCAGGAGTGACAGGGGTCCCTTTACCGGGGAGCTGTTTTTT; CDR3aa: CASRSDRGPFTGELFF
d_gene: .; j_gene: TRBJ2-1; v_gene: TRBV7-2; len: 15; abundance: few; CDR3nt: TGTGCCAGCAGCCTCCAGGGGTCGGGAGGCAATGAGCAGTTCTTC; CDR3aa: CASSLQGSGGNEQFF